This TCR beta chain was captured in a study of vaccination and CD4 T cells after COVID-19. The treatment: approximately nine-day PBMC culture with coronavirus spike peptide pools or control peptides (ViraFEST assay). Under the ViraFEST approach, antigen-specific T cells were expanded with peptide pools and TCRs subsequently sequenced. The CDR3 loop spans 15 amino acids. Trimming pared 5 bases from V and 1 base from J, leaving 15 bases between. Germline lookup yields CDR1 MDHEN and CDR2 SYDVKM. With regard to this clonotype: The antigen is unknown.

Cultured CD4+ T cell DNA underwent sequencing with the Oncomine TCR Beta short-read assay. From the PCR reads, TCRdb called clonotypes with MiXCR, one entry per CDR3 protein. The table includes approximately 16,000 distinct CDR3 sequences, roughly 52% detected once. The receptor comes from a human donor who had recovered from COVID-19. Sequenced sample: CD4+ T cells from blood, cultured in vitro. The rearrangement joins TRBV28 to TRBJ2-7, with D perhaps matching TRBD2 (6 bases). For the CDR3, the DNA is TGTGCCAGCAGTGCAACTATTCGGGGGTCCTACGAGCAGTACTTC. It codes for CASSATIRGSYEQYF.